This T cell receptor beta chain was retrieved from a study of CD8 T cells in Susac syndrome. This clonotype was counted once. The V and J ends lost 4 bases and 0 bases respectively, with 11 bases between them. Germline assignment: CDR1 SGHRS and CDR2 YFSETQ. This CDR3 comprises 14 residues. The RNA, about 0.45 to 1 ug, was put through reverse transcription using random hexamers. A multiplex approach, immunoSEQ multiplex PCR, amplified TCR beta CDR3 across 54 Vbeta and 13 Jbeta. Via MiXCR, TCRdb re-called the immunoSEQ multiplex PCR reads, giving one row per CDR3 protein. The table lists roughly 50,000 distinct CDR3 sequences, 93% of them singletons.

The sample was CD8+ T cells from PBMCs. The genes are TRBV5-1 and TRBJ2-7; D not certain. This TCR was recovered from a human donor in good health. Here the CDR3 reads CASSPHAGSYEQYF. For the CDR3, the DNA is TGCGCCAGCAGCCCCCATGCTGGCTCCTACGAGCAGTACTTC. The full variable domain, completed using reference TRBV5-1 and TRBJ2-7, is KAGVTQTPRYLIKTRGQQVTLSCSPISGHRSVSWYQQTPGQGLQFLFEYFSETQRNKGNFPGRFSGRQFSNSRSEMNVSTLELGDSALYLCASSPHAGSYEQYFGPGTRLTVT.